One and the same sample provided the 31 T cell receptor beta chains below, sequenced in a study of T cell repertoires in cytomegalovirus infection. TCRdb reprocessed the reads via MiXCR and lists one record per CDR3 protein. The repertoire has 200,000 to 250,000 distinct CDR3 sequences, about 39% of them found once; the top ten carry 55% to 70%. These receptors lack a known antigen. The material sequenced was CD8+ T cells from cultured PBMCs, taken from culture after CMV antigen stimulation. These receptors originate from a human donor in good health (CMV status not recorded). Some clones in this sample may be carry-over from other donors' samples.

The V and J genes are TRBV20-1 and TRBJ1-2, with 10 bases matching TRBD1. The CDR3 covers 14 residues. With V trimmed by 2 bases and J by 6 bases, 6 bases remained unmatched. Germline assignment: CDR1 DFQATT and CDR2 SNEGSKA (reference sequence). The CDR3 DNA follows: TGCAGTGCTAGAAACCCGGACAGGGGGAATGGCTACACCTTC. It yields the protein CSARNPDRGNGYTF.

This sequence joins TRBV11-2 and TRBJ2-1; D uncertain. This CDR3 spans 14 amino acids. The ends were cut back, 1 base at V and 6 bases at J, with 10 bases in the middle. Looked up from germline, CDR1 is SGHAT and CDR2 is FQNNGV. The CDR3 loop reads CASSLAQWANEQFF. In nucleotides, the CDR3 is TGTGCCAGCAGCTTAGCCCAGTGGGCCAATGAGCAGTTCTTC.

This clonotype was picked up a small number of times. The chain uses TRBV7-4 and TRBJ2-2, with 9 bases aligning to TRBD2. CDR1 is SGHVT, CDR2 SQSDAQ, per germline. The length of the CDR3 is 14 residues. With V trimmed by 5 bases and J by 5 bases, 3 bases remained unmatched. The CDR3 DNA sequence: TGTGCCAGCAGCGGAGCGGGAGGAACCGGGGAGCTGTTTTTT. Translated, it gives CASSGAGGTGELFF.

V gene TRBV29-1 combines with J gene TRBJ2-5; 12 bases match TRBD2. V was clipped by 2 bases and J by 1 base; unmatched bases: 8. Looked up from germline, CDR1 is SQVTM and CDR2 is ANQGSEA. The CDR3 totals 17 residues. CDR3 sequence: CSVETSGGTEPQETQYF. CDR3 sequence (DNA): TGCAGCGTTGAAACTAGCGGGGGGACCGAACCCCAAGAGACCCAGTACTTC.

This clonotype showed up just a few times. The chain has TRBV7-9 and TRBJ1-2; 10 nucleotides line up with TRBD1. The J segment lost 5 bases and the V segment lost 5 bases, leaving 14 bases of the junction unmatched. The germline gives CDR1 SEHNR, CDR2 FQNEAQ (reference sequence). This CDR3 spans 17 amino acids. The CDR3 DNA is TGTGCCAGCAGCGACGCGGACAGGGGGAAATCAATGTATGGCTACACCTTC. This sequence encodes CASSDADRGKSMYGYTF.

The chain couples TRBV20-1 to TRBJ2-1; 10 bases fit TRBD2. Germline CDR1 is DFQATT and CDR2 is SNEGSKA (reference sequence). The V gene end was trimmed by 5 bases and the J gene end by 0 bases; junction bases not matched to a gene: 1. The CDR3 runs 14 residues. Written as DNA, the CDR3 is TGCAGTGCTGGGACTAGCGCCTCCTACAATGAGCAGTTCTTC. This gives the protein CSAGTSASYNEQFF.

This clonotype was observed a few times. V usage is TRBV6-1 and J usage is TRBJ2-7, with D possibly being TRBD1 (6 bases). In germline, CDR1 is MNHNS, CDR2 SASEGT. V dropped 5 bases and J dropped 6 bases, with 14 bases sitting between them. The CDR3 runs to 13 residues. This CDR3 is CASSLTPGAEQYF. CDR3 bases: TGTGCCAGCAGTTTGACCCCAGGGGCCGAGCAGTACTTC.

The chain links TRBV5-1 to TRBJ1-1; no definite D call. CDR3 length: 14 amino acids. Trimming removed 3 bases from V and 1 base from J, with 10 bases in between. The germline CDR1 and CDR2 sequences are SGHRS and YFSETQ. This chain's CDR3 is CASSWMGGNTEAFF. The CDR3 DNA sequence: TGCGCCAGCAGCTGGATGGGAGGGAACACTGAAGCTTTCTTT.

This sequence joins TRBV7-2 and TRBJ2-1; D is unclear. This CDR3 is built from 13 residues. Per germline, CDR1 SGHTA and CDR2 FQGNSA. V gave up 1 base and J gave up 7 bases, with 8 bases separating them. This CDR3 reads CASSLEWGNEQFF. The CDR3 DNA follows: TGTGCCAGCAGCTTAGAGTGGGGAAATGAGCAGTTCTTC.

The V gene is TRBV5-1, the J gene TRBJ2-5, with a weak D call TRBD2 (5 bases). Germline lookup yields CDR1 SGHRS and CDR2 YFSETQ. The CDR3 extends over 17 amino acids. Trimming took 0 bases from V and 2 from J, leaving 17 bases between them. CDR3 in amino acids: CASSLGVLEVHQETQYF. DNA of the CDR3: TGCGCCAGCAGCTTGGGAGTACTAGAGGTGCATCAAGAGACCCAGTACTTC. The complete variable domain, with remaining parts taken from reference TRBV5-1 and TRBJ2-5, reads KAGVTQTPRYLIKTRGQQVTLSCSPISGHRSVSWYQQTPGQGLQFLFEYFSETQRNKGNFPGRFSGRQFSNSRSEMNVSTLELGDSALYLCASSLGVLEVHQETQYFGPGTRLLVL.

The CDR3 DNA reads as TGTGCCATCAGTGAGTCGCGGCTCCCCGACTCCAATGAGCAGTTCTTC. Its translation: CAISESRLPDSNEQFF. This chain links TRBV10-3 with TRBJ2-1; D is unresolved. Looked up from germline, CDR1 is ENHRY and CDR2 is SYGVKD. The CDR3 has 16 amino acids. V was pared by 0 bases and J by 6 bases, with 15 bases between.

This clonotype was observed a handful of times. V and J are TRBV6-2 or TRBV6-3 and TRBJ1-1; 7 bases agree with TRBD1. The junction had 13 bases not matched to a gene; V was cut back by 5 bases and J by 7 bases. The CDR3 is 15 amino acids. The V gene's germline CDR1 is MNHEY and CDR2 SVGEGT. In DNA form, the CDR3 reads TGTGCCAGCAGTAGGCCCCCGAAGGGGGCGGGTGAAGCTTTCTTT. It yields the protein CASSRPPKGAGEAFF.

This clonotype was recorded a few times. The chain combines TRBV13 with TRBJ2-7; weak D call: TRBD1 (5 bases). The length of the CDR3 is 14 residues. Trimming removed 4 bases from V and 2 bases from J, with 12 bases in between. Looked up from germline, CDR1 is PRHDT and CDR2 is FYEKMQ (reference sequence). The CDR3 region is CASSSPATAYEQYF. The DNA for the CDR3 is TGTGCCAGCAGCTCGCCCGCGACAGCCTACGAGCAGTACTTC.

This clonotype was found a few times. The chain couples TRBV6-2 or TRBV6-3 to TRBJ2-1; 10 positions match TRBD2. The germline V gene encodes CDR1 MNHEY and CDR2 SVGEGT. CDR3 length: 15 residues. The V segment lost 3 bases and the J segment 8 bases; nucleotides outside the gene matches: 7. The CDR3 region has the DNA TGTGCCAGCAGTTATCTAGCGGGAGTCGCCTATGAGCAGTTCTTC. Protein product: CASSYLAGVAYEQFF.

This clonotype has a handful of counts. The chain has TRBV7-9 and TRBJ2-5, with D perhaps matching TRBD2 (5 bases). The CDR3 runs to 16 residues. The germline gives CDR1 SEHNR, CDR2 FQNEAQ (reference sequence). V shed 2 bases and J shed 0 bases, with 13 bases lying between them. CDR3 sequence: CASSLFRGMNQETQYF. The CDR3 bases are TGTGCCAGCAGCTTATTTCGGGGAATGAACCAAGAGACCCAGTACTTC.

This clonotype turned up a few times. The rearrangement joins TRBV6-1 to TRBJ2-1; TRBD1 or TRBD2 may be the D gene (5 bases each). The CDR3 has 16 amino acids. Germline CDR1 reads MNHNS; CDR2 reads SASEGT. V was trimmed by 3 bases and J by 3 bases, leaving 15 bases between them. The CDR3 reads CASSEGVVSVYNEQFF. CDR3 sequence (DNA): TGTGCCAGCAGTGAGGGGGTTGTAAGTGTCTACAATGAGCAGTTCTTC.

About this clonotype itself: A much larger clone differs by one base, so this may be a read error. The chain employs TRBV7-8 and TRBJ2-7; 13 bases line up with TRBD2. CDR3 length: 18 residues. Per the germline V gene, CDR1 is SGHVS and CDR2 is FQNEAQ. CDR3 protein: CASSKGLAGLEGSCEQYF. The CDR3 DNA sequence: TGTGCCAGCAGCAAGGGACTAGCGGGATTAGAGGGCTCCTGCGAGCAGTACTTC.

The table lists this clonotype with a few counts. The V gene is TRBV7-4, the J gene TRBJ1-2; perhaps TRBD1 as D (5 bases). The germline V and J ends were trimmed by 5 bases and 5 bases, with 15 bases remaining between them. Per germline, CDR1 SGHVT and CDR2 SQSDAQ. CDR3 size: 14 residues. This CDR3 reads CASSPEGRVYGYTF. DNA for the CDR3: TGTGCCAGCAGCCCGGAGGGCAGGGTGTATGGCTACACCTTC.

The chain has TRBV19 and TRBJ1-5, with D tentatively TRBD1 (5 bases). The V gene lost 10 bases and the J gene lost 3 bases, with 19 bases spanning the gap. The CDR3 covers 15 residues. The germline gives CDR1 LNHDA, CDR2 SQIVND (reference sequence). Written as DNA, the CDR3 is TGTGCCACTATAGGCCCAGGGCGCCACAATCAGCCCCAGCATTTT. It codes for CATIGPGRHNQPQHF.

This clonotype was detected many times. The V gene is TRBV12-3 or TRBV12-4, the J gene TRBJ2-1, with TRBD2 matching 15 bases. The CDR3 loop spans 15 amino acids. With V trimmed by 4 bases and J by 9 bases, 4 bases remained unmatched. DNA of the CDR3: TGTGCCAGCAGTTCAGGACTAGCGGGAGGGAGTGAGCAGTTCTTC. It is translated as CASSSGLAGGSEQFF.

In this sample, this clonotype turned up a few times. The V gene is TRBV7-2, the J gene TRBJ2-5; D is perhaps TRBD1 or TRBD2 (6 bases each). CDR1 is SGHTA and CDR2 is FQGNSA in the germline V gene. CDR3 size: 17 residues. The germline V and J ends were trimmed by 0 bases and 2 bases, with 16 bases remaining between them. CDR3 DNA: TGTGCCAGCAGCTTAGCGTATGGTCGGAGGGGGCAAGAGACCCAGTACTTC. It is translated as CASSLAYGRRGQETQYF. The whole variable domain, filled in from reference TRBV7-2 and TRBJ2-5, reads GAGVSQSPSNKVTEKGKDVELRCDPISGHTALYWYRQSLGQGLEFLIYFQGNSAPDKSGLPSDRFSAERTGGSVSTLTIQRTQQEDSAVYLCASSLAYGRRGQETQYFGPGTRLLVL.

V gene TRBV27 combines with J gene TRBJ2-5; D gene ambiguous. This CDR3 region has 14 residues. Germline V CDR1 and CDR2: MNHEY, SMNVEV (reference sequence). V was shortened by 4 bases and J by 2 bases, with 11 bases between the two germline ends. This CDR3 reads CASSSPGYQETQYF. For the CDR3, the DNA is TGTGCCAGCAGTTCCCCCGGGTATCAAGAGACCCAGTACTTC.

At least ten counts were recorded for this clonotype. The chain couples TRBV7-2 to TRBJ2-1; 8 positions agree with TRBD2. The CDR3 is 17 residues long. Germline values: CDR1 SGHTA, CDR2 FQGNSA. Germline trimming cut 2 bases from V and 0 bases from J; bases unmatched to any gene: 6. Written as DNA, the CDR3 is TGTGCCAGCAGCTTATCTAGCGGGTTGAGCTCCTACAATGAGCAGTTCTTC. It specifies CASSLSSGLSSYNEQFF.

The chain joins TRBV9 to TRBJ1-3; D is perhaps TRBD1 (6 bases). V was trimmed by 2 bases and J by 0 bases, leaving 9 bases between them. The V gene's germline CDR1 is SGDLS and CDR2 YYNGEE. This CDR3 comprises 15 residues. Written as DNA, the CDR3 is TGTGCCAGCAGCGTGAACAGGGCCTCTGGAAACACCATATATTTT. Its translation is CASSVNRASGNTIYF.

The chain combines TRBV2 with TRBJ1-2, with D unclear. Germline V gene sequence: CDR1 SNHLY, CDR2 FYNNEI. Trimming pared 7 bases from V and 8 bases from J, leaving 14 bases between. The CDR3 covers 12 residues. CDR3 in DNA: TGTGCCAGCATTAGGACCTTTAGGGGCTACACCTTC. It codes for CASIRTFRGYTF.

The rearrangement links TRBV12-3 or TRBV12-4 to TRBJ1-2; D is possibly TRBD1 (5 bases). The CDR3 runs to 17 residues. Between the trimmed V and J ends, which lost 1 base and 3 bases, there was a span of 18 bases. The CDR3 region is CASSLGRTKDKHYGYTF. CDR3 sequence (DNA): TGTGCCAGCAGTTTAGGACGGACGAAGGACAAGCACTATGGCTACACCTTC.

V and J are TRBV27 and TRBJ2-7; possible D gene TRBD1, 5 bases. Per germline, CDR1 MNHEY and CDR2 SMNVEV (reference sequence). The CDR3 is 15 residues long. V lost 6 bases, J lost 4 bases, and 19 bases lay in between. The CDR3 DNA sequence: TGTGCCAGCAGCCTTATGGGGCCAGATACTTACGAGCAGTACTTC. It codes for CASSLMGPDTYEQYF.

This chain uses TRBV2 with TRBJ1-5; 12 nucleotides align to TRBD1. CDR1 and CDR2 (germline): SNHLY, FYNNEI. CDR3 length: 16 amino acids. With 3 bases clipped from V and 5 bases from J, the junction kept 5 bases outside the gene matches. This CDR3 is CASSDAGTGGHQPQHF. CDR3 coding DNA: TGTGCCAGCAGTGATGCCGGGACAGGGGGCCATCAGCCCCAGCATTTT. Looking up the rest from reference TRBV2 and TRBJ1-5 gives the full variable domain: EPEVTQTPSHQVTQMGQEVILRCVPISNHLYFYWYRQILGQKVEFLVSFYNNEISEKSEIFDDQFSVERPDGSNFTLKIRSTKLEDSAMYFCASSDAGTGGHQPQHFGDGTRLSIL.

There are a few counts of this clonotype. V and J are TRBV12-3 or TRBV12-4 and TRBJ2-7; D gene unclear. CDR3 length: 13 amino acids. The ends were cut back, 5 bases at V and 3 bases at J, with 11 bases in the middle. The chain's CDR3 is CASSISALYEQYF. The CDR3 DNA follows: TGTGCCAGCAGTATAAGCGCGCTCTACGAGCAGTACTTC.

J is TRBJ1-1 and V is TRBV3-1, with TRBD1 matching 8 bases. Per the germline V gene, CDR1 is LGHDT and CDR2 is YNNKEL (reference sequence). CDR3 size: 14 residues. The ends lost 4 bases at V and 13 bases at J; junction bases unmatched: 14. CDR3 DNA: TGTGCCAGCAGCCCTGAATTTGGACAGGGTTTCGATTTCTTT. Translation: CASSPEFGQGFDFF.

The chain couples TRBV2 to TRBJ2-3; D gene uncertain. Germline CDR1 is SNHLY and CDR2 is FYNNEI. V was cut by 6 bases and J by 4 bases, with 5 bases left in between. This CDR3 region has 11 residues. CDR3 nucleotides: TGTGCCAGCAGGGCCCCAGATACGCAGTATTTT. Its protein product is CASRAPDTQYF.